This T cell receptor (beta chain) appears in the sequencing data of a study of cytomegalovirus exposure and HLA in healthy donors. V gave up 0 bases and J gave up 1 base, with 10 bases separating them. CDR3 size: 15 residues. CDR1 is SGHNT and CDR2 is YYREEE in the germline V gene (reference sequence). 60 Vbeta and 13 Jbeta primers were used in PCR. The method was immunoSEQ multiplex PCR; TCRdb's version includes in-frame clones alone and lacks a portion of them. The sample carries around 190,000 clones, around 87% recorded once. As concerns this clone: Its antigen remains unidentified.

This cohort consisted of healthy bone marrow donors. The study, taken as a whole, reports: A further, later analysis showed that HLA-associated TCR beta chains (compared with equally common others) were more clonally expanded. Later on, an analysis showed TCR association rates differing by HLA locus, with DRB1 the most and HLA-C the fewest.

Sequencing was performed on PBMCs. This sequence joins TRBV5-4 and TRBJ1-1, with D uncertain. This TCR derives from a boy aged 2-15 years in good health and CMV-seronegative. The CDR3 nucleotides are TGTGCCAGCAGCTTGGCCGCTCAGTCGAACACTGAAGCTTTCTTT. Translation: CASSLAAQSNTEAFF.